This T cell receptor (beta chain) was captured in a study of regulatory T cells in long-lasting Graves disease. Time point meaning: newly diagnosed GD, antithyroid drugs for less than 3 months. RNA isolated from PBMCs was used to make the TCR library. The CDR3 spans 17 residues. The V gene lost 7 bases and the J gene lost 2 bases, with 24 bases spanning the gap. HTBI primers from iRepertoire and Arm-PCR of CDR3 regions yielded the TCR beta libraries. TCRdb re-analysed the multiplex PCR reads in MiXCR, keeping a single row per CDR3 protein. The profile shows roughly 220,000 distinct CDR3 sequences, approximately 20% of them singletons.

The TCR originated in a female donor with Graves disease. V and J are TRBV12-3 or TRBV12-4 and TRBJ2-7; D may match TRBD1 or TRBD2 (5 bases each). The specimen was peripheral blood mononuclear cells (PBMCs), collected at new diagnosis, from a patient treated with antithyroid drugs. CDR3 sequence: CASKTGTSGTYTYEQYF. CDR3 sequence (DNA): TGTGCCAGCAAAACCGGGACCTCCGGGACGTATACCTACGAGCAGTACTTC.